This T cell receptor (beta chain) is from a study of blood T cell repertoires in COVID-19. Study overall: Sample material is recorded as cDNA or gDNA derived from T cells, B-cell-depleted T cells, or PBMCs.

V dropped 5 bases and J dropped 3; count of bases not matched to a gene: 9. The CDR3 has 16 residues. Germline V lookup: CDR1 SGHNT, CDR2 YENEEA. In the source study's methods: Estimation of nucleated cell counts relied on the amplification of reference gene primers. The repertoire was sequenced with immunoSEQ multiplex PCR; TCRdb's copy has only in-frame clones and lacks some. The V and J calls and clone size are taken from that table; D and trimming were inferred from the DNA. The data show 120,000 to 150,000 clones, around four fifths seen once. This rearrangement joins TRBV11-3 to TRBJ1-1; 10 bases are shared with TRBD1. This clonotype was obtained from a human donor in a cohort sampled during active COVID-19. Sequencing used peripheral blood. The CDR3 is CASSPEGTGVYTEAFF. The CDR3 bases are TGTGCCAGCAGCCCTGAGGGGACAGGGGTGTACACTGAAGCTTTCTTT.